One T cell receptor beta chain is described in this entry. The specificity of this receptor is unknown. Per-nucleotide qualities are absent, and no much larger clonotype sits a single base away. The cohort consisted of approximately 690 healthy bone marrow donors. At the time of sampling, all cohort members were nominally healthy, though unrecorded immune exposures were likely present. The donor was CMV seropositive and belonged to the group of some 290 seropositive cohort members. A peripheral blood sample was collected from each donor, and TCR beta sequencing was performed on peripheral blood mononuclear cells. The Qiagen DNeasy Blood Extraction Kit was used to extract genomic DNA from the blood cell samples. There are 17 amino acids in the CDR3, from cysteine to phenylalanine inclusive. The retained sequence is limited to the CDR3, 51 bases, with the frame set at the first base. Sequences SGHRS (CDR1) and YFSETQ (CDR2) are obtained from the germline V gene. Clipping removes 0 bases from V and 0 bases from J, with 6 as the unmatched junction base count.

The sample comes from a study of cytomegalovirus exposure and HLA in healthy donors (dated by TCRdb to about 2017). Some background on the complete study: An earlier analysis of some 550 of the donors reported 250 to 300 Gb of sequence data and 100 million to 130 million unique TCR beta sequences from 150 million to 200 million T cells. An early release covering roughly 580 HLA-typed donors comprised around 300 gigabases of sequencing data and about 90 million unique TCR sequences. Of the 398 genotyped donors, 81% fell in the genetic ancestry cluster associated with self-reported Caucasian donors. The study aimed to test whether signatures of past pathogen exposure could be identified by cataloging public T cell receptors. The T cell repertoires of under 700 subjects were profiled by immunosequencing and related to cytomegalovirus serostatus. In addition to the first cohort of approximately 670 subjects, a separate validation cohort of around 110 different subjects was used. To predict cytomegalovirus infection status, the study brought together high-throughput TCR immunosequencing, statistical association of individual TCRs with disease status, and machine learning. In a later analysis, previously published TCR beta repertoires from 666 donors were re-analyzed and high-resolution HLA genotyping was added so that TCR occurrence patterns could be studied. In the later analysis, no new phenotypic data were used to find candidate immune exposures; instead, reliance was placed on TCR beta sequences and their occurrence across donors. An earlier analysis of about 620 of the donors applied high-throughput TCR beta sequencing to assess whether each TCR beta V gene segment acted as functional or pseudogenic. Alongside the repertoire data, information on donor age, sex, ethnicity and CMV serostatus was compiled. A later genetic analysis took genome-wide SNP genotypes for about 55% of the roughly 700 donors and used that subset as a discovery cohort. Every repertoire in the discovery cohort had been generated on one and the same sequencing platform. Both class I and class II loci were covered by HLA typing, at four-digit resolution. Typing coverage differed by locus: A, B, C, DRB1 and DQB1 were typed in about 629-640 donors, DQA1 in 500 to 550, DPA1 in 600 to 610, and DPB1 in 450 to 490. Roughly 5 DR-DQ haplotypes were handled as single units for association and clustering because linkage in the cohort was strong. Among about 410 genotyped donors of the cohort, an average of roughly 230,000 unique TCR beta nucleotide sequences was sequenced per donor, of which about 18% were non-productive.

General findings and caveats noted by the study authors: In vitro tests confirmed that a few of the cytomegalovirus-associated TCR beta chains recognize cytomegalovirus antigens. The classifier was reported to diagnose cytomegalovirus status with high specificity and sensitivity in both the original and validation cohorts. In this cohort, only TCR beta chains were sequenced, and detectable features were limited by the absence of alpha or paired-chain data. HLA typing was unavailable for some donors at each locus, so association tests used only the typed subset. The earlier analysis of some 540 of the donors excluded 15 to 20 rarely observed V segments, including chromosome 9 orphons, because counts were too low. A cluster of highly shared sequence variants was judged likely to be a technical artifact of the sequencing pipeline. In a later analysis, HLA-associated TCR beta chains were found to be more clonally expanded and to have lower generation probabilities than equally common non-associated chains. A later analysis found that most CMV-associated TCR beta chains appeared HLA-restricted, with HLA associations seemingly driven largely by CMV exposure. A further reported finding was that TCR beta sequences accurately predicted the HLA-A and HLA-B alleles for most subjects in the first cohort. In an earlier analysis of 450 to 750 of the donors, most TCR beta V segments appeared in productive rearrangements about 90% or about 30% of the time, broadly matching IMGT annotations. The authors suggested that the approach could potentially be extended to other disease states and immunological phenotypes. A later analysis associated 16,951 TCR beta sequences with specific HLA alleles at a false discovery rate of 0.05. While some public TCRs were present in many individuals, most TCR sequences turned up only very rarely across donors. The only immune exposure information available for the cohort was CMV serostatus. Presence/absence analyses assumed roughly uniform sequencing depth across donors, an assumption that may not hold. In a later genetic analysis, a missense DCLRE1C variant was associated with V-gene and J-gene trimming of TCR beta chains, and the association was replicated in an independent cohort. Some IMGT-functional V segments, including TRBV6-2 and TRBV6-3, could not be told apart with the 87-base-pair reads, so those segments were excluded. According to a later analysis, parvovirus B19, influenza, CMV and Epstein-Barr virus appeared linked to several top co-occurrence clusters. A later genetic analysis reported fewer N-insertions in productive TCRs among donors in an Asian-associated ancestry cluster than the roughly 700-donor mean. According to a later analysis, TCR association rates differed among HLA loci, with DRB1 alleles showing the most associated TCRs and HLA-C alleles showing the fewest. The study listed 150 to 200 TCR beta chains as associated with cytomegalovirus. When HLA alleles, especially DR and DQ, strongly co-occurred, TCR associations were difficult to assign to individual alleles. Linkage disequilibrium might explain the correlated functional status among segregating V segments, but an unknown experimental factor could not be ruled out.

Libraries came from the immunoSEQ multiplex PCR assay. The multiplex PCR relied on a mix of 60 forward primers for TCR Vbeta segments and 13 reverse primers for TCR Jbeta segments. The CDR3 region of rearranged TCR beta genes was amplified from genomic DNA with a multiplex PCR assay. On the Illumina HiSeq System, the amplified TCR beta libraries were sequenced as 87-base-pair reads. The paper's processing steps were these. A later analysis counted tens of millions of unique TCR beta chains across the 650 to 700 repertoires, and some 11 million of these chains were shared by at least two donors. Raw reads were error-corrected and collapsed into unique sequences with a nearest-neighbor algorithm that merged closely related sequences to remove PCR and sequencing errors. V, D and J gene segments were assigned by aligning CDR3 sequences to IMGT reference sequences. Each retained sequence needed at least a six-nucleotide match to both a V gene segment and a J gene segment. A rearrangement counted as productive if the CDR3 had no stop codons and remained in frame with V and J, and every other rearrangement counted as non-productive. Following IMGT convention, CDR3 was defined as the stretch from the second conserved V-encoded cysteine to the conserved J-encoded phenylalanine. The earlier analysis of 500 to 750 of the donors excluded any sequence lacking an unambiguous match to a single V gene segment. In an earlier analysis of approximately 550 of the donors, V segments were called functional above 56.7% productive rearrangements and were called segregating when the between-donor standard deviation exceeded 5%. To diagnose cytomegalovirus status from the catalog of TCR beta chain sequences, a statistical classification framework was built. In a later analysis, V and J genes were assigned by comparing TCR nucleotide sequences against IMGT/GENE-DB human TR gene sequences. The TCRdist pipeline was used in a later analysis to assign CDR3 sequences and most-parsimonious VDJ recombination scenarios. In a later analysis, every TCR beta chain was defined by the combination of its CDR3 amino acid sequence and its V-gene family, and reads without a unique V-gene family were dropped. To address suspected cross-contamination and a sequencing artifact, a later analysis removed under 600 highly shared, low-generation-probability nucleotide sequences. A later analysis calculated a clonal expansion index for each public chain from normalized within-repertoire ranks of inferred template counts. In a later analysis, generation probabilities were computed with a VDJ recombination model fitted to out-of-frame rearrangements, and the resulting probabilities were checked against IGoR. In a later analysis, TCR-TCR, TCR-HLA and TCR-CMV co-occurrence was scored with hypergeometric tests, and a repertoire-size bias correction was applied to TCR pairs. In a later analysis, false discovery rates were estimated by permuting HLA or CMV assignments 20 times. A later analysis grouped co-occurring TCRs with DBSCAN, adding TCRdist sequence similarity when clustering within HLA-allele-positive subsets. For co-occurrence clustering, repertoires with fewer than 30,000 or more than 120,000 public chains were excluded, along with about five repertoires with anomalous nucleotide sharing. TCRdb holds this immuneACCESS table with in-frame rearrangements only. Some clones are missing; in checked studies, unresolved V genes explain under half, and the rest has no known cause. The DNA was the basis for D and trimming; V, J and clone size are from that table. Here the sample has 85,000 to 100,000 clones; around three quarters occur a single time. Of the sample, about 3.1% falls within the top ten clones.

This receptor was identified in a male donor in good health and CMV-seropositive. Specimen: PBMCs. The chain is encoded by TRBV5-1 joined to TRBJ1-3; 7 middle bases align to TRBD1. CDR3 reads: CASSLEGAKASGNTIYF. The DNA is as follows: TGCGCCAGCAGCTTGGAGGGGGCTAAGGCCTCTGGAAACACCATATATTTT.